These 6 T cell receptor beta chains originate from one sample sequenced in a study of blood T cell repertoires in COVID-19. Profiled with immunoSEQ multiplex PCR; TCRdb holds only in-frame clones, not every one. This table has around 300,000 clones, 75% to 95% appearing once. Sequenced input: peripheral blood. All receptors derive from a woman aged 25 to 45 with COVID-19, enrolled during active disease.

The chain uses TRBV4-3 and TRBJ2-1; TRBD2 matches 8 bases. V lost 1 base, J lost 4 bases, and 3 bases stayed unmatched. The CDR3 is 15 residues long. CDR1 and CDR2 (germline): LGHNA, YSLEER. The CDR3 DNA reads TGCGCCAGCAGCCAAGGACTAGCGCCATACAATGAGCAGTTCTTC. It yields the protein CASSQGLAPYNEQFF.

The rearrangement uses TRBV9 and TRBJ1-5, with D possibly being TRBD1 (6 bases). Trimming removed 2 bases at V and 0 bases at J, with 9 bases between. The length of the CDR3 is 15 residues. CDR1 SGDLS and CDR2 YYNGEE come from the germline V gene. Written as DNA, the CDR3 is TGTGCCAGCAGCGTTTCAGGGGCTAGCAATCAGCCCCAGCATTTT. Translation: CASSVSGASNQPQHF.

This rearrangement joins TRBV30 to TRBJ2-7, with 8 bases that match TRBD1. The CDR3 runs 13 residues. V gave up 0 bases and J gave up 2 bases; unmatched junction bases: 0. The germline V gene encodes CDR1 GTSNPN and CDR2 SVGIG (reference sequence). This CDR3 is CAWSVRGPYEQYF. The CDR3 DNA sequence: TGTGCCTGGAGTGTCAGGGGGCCCTACGAGCAGTACTTC.

The gene calls are TRBV5-4 and TRBJ2-7, with 12 bases identical to TRBD2. CDR1 is SGHNT and CDR2 is YYREEE in the germline V gene (reference sequence). This CDR3 region has 15 residues. J was trimmed by 7 bases and V by 2 bases; bases with no gene match: 7. The CDR3 region is CASSLRLAGVGEQYF. The DNA of the CDR3 is TGTGCCAGCAGCTTACGACTAGCGGGAGTGGGAGAGCAGTACTTC. The whole variable domain, filled in from reference TRBV5-4 and TRBJ2-7, reads ETGVTQSPTHLIKTRGQQVTLRCSSQSGHNTVSWYQQALGQGPQFIFQYYREEENGRGNFPPRFSGLQFPNYSSELNVNALELDDSALYLCASSLRLAGVGEQYFGPGTRLTVT.

V and J are TRBV5-6 and TRBJ2-1; the match to TRBD2 covers 13 bases. CDR3 length: 16 amino acids. In germline, CDR1 is SGHDT, CDR2 YYEEEE. Trimming removed 4 bases from V and 6 bases from J; junction bases left unmatched: 7. CDR3 coding DNA: TGTGCCAGCAGCCCACTAGCGGGAGGGCTGGGCAATGAGCAGTTCTTC. It specifies CASSPLAGGLGNEQFF. The full variable domain, with the rest looked up from reference TRBV5-6 and TRBJ2-1, is DAGVTQSPTHLIKTRGQQVTLRCSPKSGHDTVSWYQQALGQGPQFIFQYYEEEERQRGNFPDRFSGHQFPNYSSELNVNALLLGDSALYLCASSPLAGGLGNEQFFGPGTRLTVL.

This clone has more than one count but fewer than ten. V is TRBV30 and J is TRBJ1-2; weak D call: TRBD1 (6 bases). This CDR3 has 13 residues. V lost 4 bases and J lost 2, with 11 bases in between. Germline values: CDR1 GTSNPN, CDR2 SVGIG (reference sequence). The CDR3 nucleotides read TGTGCCTGGAAAGGGGGTCGAAACTATGGCTACACCTTC. This encodes CAWKGGRNYGYTF.